Given below is one TCR beta chain in context. As yet, its antigen is unknown. The germline gives CDR1 SGHNT, CDR2 YYREEE (reference sequence). This CDR3 contains 12 residues. V shed 10 bases and J shed 3 bases, with 11 bases lying between them. This sample was taken from a study of CD8+ T cells in alopecia areata. The sample's treatment: oral pan-JAK inhibitor, 5-10 mg twice daily. Starting from PBMCs, sorting isolated CD4+ and CD8+ T cells. Study-level points and caveats: Scalp and blood retained many expanded lesional clones during tofacitinib.

Extraction of RNA preceded its reverse transcription into cDNA, which served as the sequencing template. Repertoires were generated with immunoSEQ multiplex PCR, while TCRdb's copy carries only in-frame clones and drops some. This table has over 120,000 clones, roughly 52% appearing once. The J gene is TRBJ2-1, the V gene TRBV5-4, with D possibly being TRBD1 or TRBD2 (5 bases each). The specimen was CD8+ T cells sorted from blood, collected at week 4, from a patient treated with tofacitinib. The receptor was derived from a human donor with alopecia areata. The CDR3 here is CAGGPSYNEQFF. The CDR3 bases are TGTGCCGGGGGTCCGAGCTACAATGAGCAGTTCTTC.